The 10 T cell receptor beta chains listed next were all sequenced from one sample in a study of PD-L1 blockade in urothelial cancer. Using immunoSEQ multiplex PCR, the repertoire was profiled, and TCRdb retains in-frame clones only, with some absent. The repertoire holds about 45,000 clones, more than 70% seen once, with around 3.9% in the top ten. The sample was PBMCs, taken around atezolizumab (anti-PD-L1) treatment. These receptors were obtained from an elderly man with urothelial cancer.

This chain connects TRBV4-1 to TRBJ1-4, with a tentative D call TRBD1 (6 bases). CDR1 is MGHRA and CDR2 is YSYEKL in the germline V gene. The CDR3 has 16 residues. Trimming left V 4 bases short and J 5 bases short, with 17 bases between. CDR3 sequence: CASSRTFRDKNEKLFF. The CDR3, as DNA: TGCGCCAGCAGCCGAACGTTCCGGGACAAGAATGAAAAACTGTTTTTT.

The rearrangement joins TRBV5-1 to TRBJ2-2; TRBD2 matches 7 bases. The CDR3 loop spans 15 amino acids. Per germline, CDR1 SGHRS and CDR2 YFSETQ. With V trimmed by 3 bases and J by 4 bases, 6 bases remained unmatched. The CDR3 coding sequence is TGCGCCAGCAGCTGGGGGAGGGAAGGCACCGGGGAGCTGTTTTTT. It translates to CASSWGREGTGELFF.

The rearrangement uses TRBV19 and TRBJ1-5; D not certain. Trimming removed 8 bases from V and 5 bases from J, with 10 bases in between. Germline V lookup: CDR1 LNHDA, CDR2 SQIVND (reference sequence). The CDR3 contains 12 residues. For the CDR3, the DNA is TGTGCCAGTCGTGTTAGAGATCAGCCCCAGCATTTT. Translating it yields CASRVRDQPQHF.

DNA of the CDR3: TGTGCCAGCAGCTTAGAGGGGCTAGCGGGGGGACGGAAGAGTGGGGCCCAGTACTTC. This encodes CASSLEGLAGGRKSGAQYF. J is TRBJ2-5 and V is TRBV7-2; 11 nucleotides line up with TRBD2. Per the germline V gene, CDR1 is SGHTA and CDR2 is FQGNSA. The V and J ends lost 1 base and 9 bases, in that order; junction bases with no gene match: 19. This CDR3 region has 19 residues.

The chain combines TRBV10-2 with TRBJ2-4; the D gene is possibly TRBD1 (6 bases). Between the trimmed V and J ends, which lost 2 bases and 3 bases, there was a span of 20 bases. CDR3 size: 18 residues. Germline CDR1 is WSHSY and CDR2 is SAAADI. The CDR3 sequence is CASSEEIAGDNSKNIQYF. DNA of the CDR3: TGCGCCAGCAGTGAGGAGATTGCAGGGGATAATAGCAAAAACATTCAGTACTTC.

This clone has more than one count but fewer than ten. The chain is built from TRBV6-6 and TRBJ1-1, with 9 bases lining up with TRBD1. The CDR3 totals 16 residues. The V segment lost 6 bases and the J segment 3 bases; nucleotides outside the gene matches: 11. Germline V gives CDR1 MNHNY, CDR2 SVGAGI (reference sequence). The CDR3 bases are TGTGCCAGCAGGAGCCCGGGACAGGGTTCGGACACTGAAGCTTTCTTT. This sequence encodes CASRSPGQGSDTEAFF.

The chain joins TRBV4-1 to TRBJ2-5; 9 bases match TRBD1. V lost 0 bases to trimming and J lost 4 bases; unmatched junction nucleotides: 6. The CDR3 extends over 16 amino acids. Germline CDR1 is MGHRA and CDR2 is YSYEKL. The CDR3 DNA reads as TGCGCCAGCAGCCAAGAGTTGGGACAGGGAAGAGAGACCCAGTACTTC. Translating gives CASSQELGQGRETQYF.

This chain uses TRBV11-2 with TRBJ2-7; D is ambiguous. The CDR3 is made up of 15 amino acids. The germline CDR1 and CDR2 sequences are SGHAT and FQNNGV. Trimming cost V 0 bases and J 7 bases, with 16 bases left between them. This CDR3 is CASSLDTNPSREQYF. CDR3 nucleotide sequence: TGTGCCAGCAGCTTAGATACAAACCCGTCGAGGGAGCAGTACTTC.

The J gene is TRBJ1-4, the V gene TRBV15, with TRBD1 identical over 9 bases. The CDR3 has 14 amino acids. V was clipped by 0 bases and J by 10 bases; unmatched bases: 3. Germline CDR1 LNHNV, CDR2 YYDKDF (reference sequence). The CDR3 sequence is CATSREGQGGKLFF. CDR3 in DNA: TGTGCCACCAGCAGAGAGGGACAGGGTGGAAAACTGTTTTTT. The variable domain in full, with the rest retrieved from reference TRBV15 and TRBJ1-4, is DAMVIQNPRYQVTQFGKPVTLSCSQTLNHNVMYWYQQKSSQAPKLLFHYYDKDFNNEADTPDNFQSRRPNTSFCFLDIRSPGLGDTAMYLCATSREGQGGKLFFGSGTQLSVL.

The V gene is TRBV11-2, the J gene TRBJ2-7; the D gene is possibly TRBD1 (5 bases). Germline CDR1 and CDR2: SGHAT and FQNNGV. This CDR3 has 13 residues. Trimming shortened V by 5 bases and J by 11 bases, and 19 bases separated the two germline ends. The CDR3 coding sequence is TGTGCCAGCAGCCTCATCCAAGGGGTGAGAGAGTACTTC. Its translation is CASSLIQGVREYF.